Shown below are 12 T cell receptor beta chains from a single sample sequenced in a study of immune cell composition in non-small cell lung cancer. Clones were read by immunoSEQ multiplex PCR, and TCRdb kept only the in-frame ones, dropping some. The sample contains 5,000 to 6,500 clones, nearly 90% of which appear only once. Normal lung sampling was at least 3 cm from the tumour, as distant as possible. The sequencing sample was made of non-adjacent lung tissue. The origin of the receptors is a human donor with non-small cell lung cancer.

V gene TRBV29-1 combines with J gene TRBJ2-7, with 7 bases lining up with TRBD2. The CDR3 contains 12 residues. Germline CDR1 reads SQVTM; CDR2 reads ANQGSEA. J lost 7 bases, V lost 3 bases, and 6 bases had no gene match. The CDR3 protein is CSVEAGVREQYF. In nucleotides, the CDR3 is TGCAGCGTTGAGGCGGGAGTTCGGGAGCAGTACTTC.

The rearrangement links TRBV15 to TRBJ1-1; D is possibly TRBD1 (6 bases). V gave up 3 bases and J gave up 4 bases, with 9 bases separating them. CDR1 and CDR2 from the germline V gene are LNHNV and YYDKDF (reference sequence). This CDR3 region has 13 residues. CDR3: CATSSRGTTEAFF. The DNA of the CDR3 is TGTGCCACCAGCAGCAGGGGTACCACTGAAGCTTTCTTT.

In this sample, this clone turned up a few times. The CDR3 sequence: CASSSLTGTYF. DNA of the CDR3: TGTGCCAGCAGCTCCCTGACAGGGACGTATTTT. The chain couples TRBV7-9 to TRBJ2-3; 7 bases line up with TRBD1. CDR3 length: 11 amino acids. In germline, CDR1 is SEHNR, CDR2 FQNEAQ (reference sequence). The J segment lost 14 bases and the V segment lost 4 bases, leaving 6 bases of the junction unmatched.

The chain has TRBV30 and TRBJ1-3; no definite D call. Trimming took off 4 bases at V and 0 bases at J, with 7 bases between the two ends. CDR1 and CDR2 (germline): GTSNPN, SVGIG (reference sequence). The CDR3 runs 13 residues. The DNA for the CDR3 is TGTGCCTGGACCTCTAACTCTGGAAACACCATATATTTT. This encodes CAWTSNSGNTIYF.

The chain links TRBV30 to TRBJ1-2, with D possibly being TRBD1 (5 bases). The CDR3 length is 14 residues. Trimming left V 2 bases short and J 2 bases short, with 12 bases between. Germline assignment: CDR1 GTSNPN and CDR2 SVGIG (reference sequence). This CDR3 reads CAWSSDSLNYGYTF. CDR3 coding DNA: TGTGCCTGGAGTAGTGACAGTTTAAACTATGGCTACACCTTC.

The rearrangement uses TRBV14 and TRBJ2-3; 7 bases align to TRBD2. CDR1 is SGHDN and CDR2 is FVKESK in the germline V gene. The CDR3 covers 15 residues. V was clipped by 4 bases and J by 0 bases; unmatched bases: 4. The chain's CDR3 is CASSLQRGSTDTQYF. The CDR3 region has the DNA TGTGCCAGCAGCCTCCAGCGGGGAAGCACAGATACGCAGTATTTT.

The chain has TRBV5-1 and TRBJ2-5; 9 bases are shared with TRBD2. After removal of 5 bases from V and 3 bases from J, the junction contained 5 bases not matched to a gene. CDR3 size: 14 residues. The V gene's germline CDR1 is SGHRS and CDR2 YFSETQ. CDR3 sequence reads: CASRPLAGKETQYF. The CDR3 region has the DNA TGCGCCAGCAGACCCCTAGCGGGGAAAGAGACCCAGTACTTC.

The rearrangement joins TRBV27 to TRBJ1-5; 7 positions agree with TRBD1. The CDR3 has 14 residues. CDR1 is MNHEY and CDR2 is SMNVEV in the germline V gene (reference sequence). V was pared by 8 bases and J by 4 bases, with 8 bases of the junction left unmatched. The CDR3 coding sequence is TGTGCCAGCCGACTAGGGGGCCCGAATCAGCCCCAGCATTTT. Translated, it gives CASRLGGPNQPQHF.

The chain uses TRBV6-5 and TRBJ1-1; 9 positions agree with TRBD1. Trimming took 6 bases from V and 6 from J; bases not matched to a gene: 8. The CDR3 runs 14 residues. The germline CDR1 and CDR2 sequences are MNHEY and SVGAGI. CDR3 DNA: TGTGCCAGCAGCAGCACAGGGGGCCGTGCTGAAGCTTTCTTT. Residues: CASSSTGGRAEAFF.

The chain carries TRBV6-4 and TRBJ1-1; tentative D call: TRBD1 (6 bases). Germline V gives CDR1 MRHNA, CDR2 SNTAGT. Trimming took off 5 bases at V and 11 bases at J, with 18 bases between the two ends. CDR3 length: 13 amino acids. In DNA, the CDR3 is TGTGCCAGCAGTAGAGACCAACAGGGAGTGGCTTTCTTT. It translates to CASSRDQQGVAFF.

The chain has TRBV21-1 and TRBJ1-5. TRBV21-1 is listed as a pseudogene. The CDR3 length is 17 residues. The CDR3 DNA reads TGTGCCAGCAGCCTCTTTACAGCCCGGGGTAGCAATCAGCCCCAGCATTTT. It encodes CASSLFTARGSNQPQHF.

J is TRBJ2-5 and V is TRBV7-2; 10 bases agree with TRBD2. The CDR3 length is 14 residues. Trimming at V came to 7 bases and at J to 5 bases, leaving 7 bases not matched to a gene. Germline V gives CDR1 SGHTA, CDR2 FQGNSA. CDR3 coding DNA: TGTGCCAGCACCGGGGATAGCGGGAGGGAGACCCAGTACTTC. It specifies CASTGDSGRETQYF.